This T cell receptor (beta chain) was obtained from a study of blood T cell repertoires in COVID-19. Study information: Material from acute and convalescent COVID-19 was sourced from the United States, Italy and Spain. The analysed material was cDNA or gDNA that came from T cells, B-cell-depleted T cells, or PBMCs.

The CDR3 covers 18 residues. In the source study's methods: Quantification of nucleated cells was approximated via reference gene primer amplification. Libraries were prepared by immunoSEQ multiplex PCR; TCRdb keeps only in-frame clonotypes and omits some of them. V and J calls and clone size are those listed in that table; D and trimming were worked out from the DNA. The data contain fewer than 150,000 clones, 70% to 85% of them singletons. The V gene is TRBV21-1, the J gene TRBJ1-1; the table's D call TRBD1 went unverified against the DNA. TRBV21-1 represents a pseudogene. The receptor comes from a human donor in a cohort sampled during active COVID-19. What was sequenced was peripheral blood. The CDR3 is CASSKATGTAYYFTEAFF. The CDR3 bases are TGTGCCAGCAGCAAAGCTACCGGGACAGCCTATTATTTCACTGAAGCTTTCTTT.